This is a list of T cell receptor beta chains from one sample in a study of cytomegalovirus exposure and HLA in healthy donors. Libraries were prepared by immunoSEQ multiplex PCR; TCRdb keeps only in-frame clonotypes and omits some of them. The sample has about 130,000 clones, about 90% seen once. The sample consisted of PBMCs. The receptor source for this set is a woman under 40 in good health and CMV-seropositive. Both conserved end residues are part of each CDR3. The order of the fields is J gene, clone size, D gene, V gene, CDR3 protein, CDR3 DNA. A D gene is named only where the DNA matches it firmly. Not all rows give a size; the values are once, few, many and, for expanded clones, a class.

TRBJ2-3,NA,TRBD1,TRBV28,CASSSPGQRSTDTQYF,TGTGCCAGCAGTTCTCCGGGACAGCGTAGCACAGATACGCAGTATTTT
TRBJ2-7,NA,NA,TRBV27,CATRPGHHYEQYF,TGTGCCACCCGACCGGGACATCACTACGAGCAGTACTTC
TRBJ1-3,once,NA,TRBV5-1,CASSLAAGGNTIYF,TGCGCCAGCAGCTTGGCCGCCGGGGGAAACACCATATATTTT
TRBJ2-5,NA,NA,TRBV18,CASQRRGGVGETQYF,TGTGCCAGTCAAAGAAGAGGGGGAGTTGGAGAGACCCAGTACTTC
TRBJ2-3,NA,NA,TRBV2,CASRTDSDTQYF,TGTGCCAGCAGGACGGACTCGGATACGCAGTATTTT
TRBJ2-5,NA,NA,TRBV5-1,CASSELETQYF,TGCGCCAGCAGCGAACTAGAGACCCAGTACTTC
TRBJ1-5,NA,TRBD1,TRBV2,CASTGTGGRQPQHF,TGTGCCAGCACGGGGACAGGGGGGAGGCAGCCCCAGCATTTT
TRBJ2-5,NA,TRBD2,TRBV18,CASSGAGAQETQYF,TGTGCCAGCTCAGGAGCGGGGGCCCAAGAGACCCAGTACTTC
TRBJ1-2,NA,NA,TRBV11-2,CASSLVIADGNYGYTF,TGTGCCAGCAGCTTAGTTATAGCGGACGGGAACTATGGCTACACCTTC
TRBJ1-5,NA,NA,TRBV7-9,CASAPFGGAGVQPQHF,TGTGCCAGCGCGCCTTTTGGGGGCGCGGGGGTTCAGCCCCAGCATTTT
TRBJ2-7,NA,NA,TRBV18,CASSKGASSYEQYF,TGTGCCAGCTCAAAGGGAGCTAGCTCCTACGAGCAGTACTTC
TRBJ2-2,NA,TRBD2,TRBV28,CASTPLQRGNTGELFF,TGTGCCAGCACCCCCCTCCAGCGGGGTAACACCGGGGAGCTGTTTTTT
TRBJ1-2,NA,NA,TRBV14,CASSQERSGRLWGYTF,TGTGCCAGCAGCCAAGAGCGGTCAGGGCGTCTATGGGGCTACACCTTC
TRBJ2-7,NA,NA,TRBV6-6,CASSYGTSTYEQYF,TGTGCCAGCAGTTACGGGACATCAACCTACGAGCAGTACTTC
TRBJ1-2,NA,TRBD1,TRBV27,CASSSHTGGYYGYTF,TGTGCCAGCAGTTCCCACACAGGGGGGTACTATGGCTACACCTTC
TRBJ2-7,NA,NA,TRBV7-8,CASSSPGHRTYEQYF,TGTGCCAGCAGCTCCCCGGGACATCGAACCTACGAGCAGTACTTC
TRBJ1-6,few,NA,TRBV5-6,CASSLVGSPLHF,TGTGCCAGCAGCCTCGTCGGGTCACCCCTCCACTTT
TRBJ2-7,NA,TRBD2,TRBV6-1,CASSDQTSGSPHEQYF,TGTGCCAGCAGTGACCAGACTAGCGGGAGTCCCCACGAGCAGTACTTC
TRBJ2-7,NA,NA,TRBV29-1,CSVDTGLSYEQYF,TGCAGCGTTGACACAGGGTTGTCCTACGAGCAGTACTTC
TRBJ2-7,NA,NA,TRBV28,CASRLDQGGGAYEQYF,TGTGCCAGCAGACTCGATCAGGGTGGCGGGGCCTACGAGCAGTACTTC